This T cell receptor beta chain is drawn from a study of blood T cells in healthy people across ages. About the research overall: About one barcoded beta molecule per two T cells was captured by template switching.

The V and J ends lost 3 bases and 4 bases, in that order; junction bases with no gene match: 10. Germline CDR1 reads KGHSH; CDR2 reads LQKENI. The CDR3 consists of 16 residues. Isolation recovered at least 7 million PBMCs from every sample. As concerns this clonotype: What it recognizes is unknown.

Study findings and constraints: TCR beta diversity per million T cells fell roughly linearly with age.

Through a sample-barcoded 5' primer and a J-beta primer mix, a second PCR was run for about 6 to 12 cycles. TCRdb recomputed calls from the 5' RACE reads with MiXCR, one row per CDR3 protein. This sample has under 1,000,000 distinct CDR3 sequences; 35% to 60% occur once, and the top ten carry around 18%. J is TRBJ2-7 and V is TRBV18; 9 bases match TRBD1. Input material: blood. The sequence came from a man aged 80 or over in good health. The CDR3 region has the DNA TGTGCCAGCTCACCGACTCCGACCGGGACAGGGTACGAGCAGTACTTC. Amino acid sequence: CASSPTPTGTGYEQYF.